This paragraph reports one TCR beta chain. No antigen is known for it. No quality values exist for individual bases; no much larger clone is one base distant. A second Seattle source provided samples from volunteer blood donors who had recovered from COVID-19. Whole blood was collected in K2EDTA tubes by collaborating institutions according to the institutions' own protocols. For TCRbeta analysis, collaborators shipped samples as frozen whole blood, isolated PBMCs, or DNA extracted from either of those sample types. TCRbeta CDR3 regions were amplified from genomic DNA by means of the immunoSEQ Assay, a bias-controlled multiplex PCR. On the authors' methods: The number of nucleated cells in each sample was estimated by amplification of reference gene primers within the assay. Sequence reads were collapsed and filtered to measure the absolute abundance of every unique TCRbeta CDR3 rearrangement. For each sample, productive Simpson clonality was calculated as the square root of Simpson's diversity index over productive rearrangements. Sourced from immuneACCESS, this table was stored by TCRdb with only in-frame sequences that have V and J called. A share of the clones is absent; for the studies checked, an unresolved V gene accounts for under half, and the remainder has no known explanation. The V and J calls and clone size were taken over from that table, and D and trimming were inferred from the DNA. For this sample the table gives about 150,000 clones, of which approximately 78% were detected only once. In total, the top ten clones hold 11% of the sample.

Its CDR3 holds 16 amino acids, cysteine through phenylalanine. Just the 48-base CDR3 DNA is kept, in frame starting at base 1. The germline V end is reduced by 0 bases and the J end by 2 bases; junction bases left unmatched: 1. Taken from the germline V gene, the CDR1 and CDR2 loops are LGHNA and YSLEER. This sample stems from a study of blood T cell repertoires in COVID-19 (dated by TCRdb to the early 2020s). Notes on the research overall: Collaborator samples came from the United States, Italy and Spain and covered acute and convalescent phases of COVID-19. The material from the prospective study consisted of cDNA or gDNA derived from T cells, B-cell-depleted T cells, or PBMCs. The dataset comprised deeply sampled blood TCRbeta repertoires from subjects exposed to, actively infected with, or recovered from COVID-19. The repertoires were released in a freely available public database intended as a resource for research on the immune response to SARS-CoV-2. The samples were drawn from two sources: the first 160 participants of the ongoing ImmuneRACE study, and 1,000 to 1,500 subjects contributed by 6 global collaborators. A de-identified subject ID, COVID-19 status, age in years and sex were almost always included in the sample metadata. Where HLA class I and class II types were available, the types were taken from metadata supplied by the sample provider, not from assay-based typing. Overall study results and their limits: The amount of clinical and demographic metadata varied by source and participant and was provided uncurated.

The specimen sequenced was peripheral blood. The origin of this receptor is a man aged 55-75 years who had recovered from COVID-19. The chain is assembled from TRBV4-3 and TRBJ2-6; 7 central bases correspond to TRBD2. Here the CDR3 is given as CASSQEGGAGANVLTF. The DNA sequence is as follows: TGCGCCAGCAGCCAAGAGGGGGGGGCTGGGGCCAACGTCCTGACTTTC.